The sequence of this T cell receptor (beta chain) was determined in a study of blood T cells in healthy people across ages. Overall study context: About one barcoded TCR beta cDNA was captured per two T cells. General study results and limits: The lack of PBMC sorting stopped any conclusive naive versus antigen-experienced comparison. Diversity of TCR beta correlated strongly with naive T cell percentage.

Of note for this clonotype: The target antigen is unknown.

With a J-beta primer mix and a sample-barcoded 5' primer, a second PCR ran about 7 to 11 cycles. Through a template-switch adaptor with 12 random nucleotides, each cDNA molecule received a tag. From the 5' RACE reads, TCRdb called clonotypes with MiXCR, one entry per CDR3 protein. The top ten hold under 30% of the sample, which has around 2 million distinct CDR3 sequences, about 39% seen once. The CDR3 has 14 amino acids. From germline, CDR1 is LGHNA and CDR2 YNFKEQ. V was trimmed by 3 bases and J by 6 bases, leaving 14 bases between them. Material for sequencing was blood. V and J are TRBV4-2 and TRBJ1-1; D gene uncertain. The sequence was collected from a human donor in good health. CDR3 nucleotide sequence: TGTGCCAGCAGCCAGGCGACACCGAGCGCTGAAGCTTTCTTT. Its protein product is CASSQATPSAEAFF.